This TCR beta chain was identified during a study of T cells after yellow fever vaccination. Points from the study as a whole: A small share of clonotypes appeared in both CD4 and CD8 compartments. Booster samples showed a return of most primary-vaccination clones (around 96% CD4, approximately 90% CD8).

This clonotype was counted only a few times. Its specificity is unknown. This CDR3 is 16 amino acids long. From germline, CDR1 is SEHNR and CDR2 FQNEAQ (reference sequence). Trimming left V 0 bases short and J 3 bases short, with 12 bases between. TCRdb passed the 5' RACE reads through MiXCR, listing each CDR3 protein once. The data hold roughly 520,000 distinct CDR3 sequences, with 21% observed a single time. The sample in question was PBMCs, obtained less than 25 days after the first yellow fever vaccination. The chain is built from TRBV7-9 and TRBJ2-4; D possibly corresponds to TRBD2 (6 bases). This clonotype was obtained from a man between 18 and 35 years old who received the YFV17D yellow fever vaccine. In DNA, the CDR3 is TGTGCCAGCAGCTTAGCGCTCGGGCGGGGCAAAAACATTCAGTACTTC. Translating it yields CASSLALGRGKNIQYF.